This TCR beta chain was recorded in a study of graft-versus-host responses after intestinal transplantation. Study in general: The study gave all recipients anti-thymocyte globulin induction, then tacrolimus and steroids for 2 to 3 years.

Only in-frame clones appear in the TCRdb table, and some are missing; sequencing was by immunoSEQ multiplex PCR. Of 20,000 to 25,000 clones in the sample, around 94% were seen once. This sample comprised PBMCs, obtained 156 days after intestinal transplant. This TCR derives from a human patient who received an intestinal transplant, so some T cells may come from the graft donor.

The CDR3: CASSQDGEPVYEQYF. CDR3 sequence (DNA): TGTGCCAGCAGCCAAGATGGGGAGCCCGTGTACGAGCAGTACTTC. J is TRBJ2-7 and V is TRBV14; TRBD2 is a possible D gene (5 bases). The CDR3 spans 15 residues. Looked up from germline, CDR1 is SGHDN and CDR2 is FVKESK. Trimming pared 0 bases from V and 4 bases from J, leaving 13 bases between.